Shown below are 32 T cell receptor beta chains from a single sample sequenced in a study of spatial heterogeneity in lung cancer. MiXCR, run by TCRdb on the 5' RACE reads, gives a single entry per CDR3 protein. The sample contains roughly 79,000 distinct CDR3 sequences, roughly 12% of which appear only once. As to time point: sample taken at primary tumor resection. In each case, whole RNA from tumor, nontumor lung or frozen PBMC was sequenced unsorted. The starting material was PBMCs, obtained at surgery. The receptors come from a male donor with early-stage non-small cell lung cancer.

V and J are TRBV5-1 and TRBJ2-1; TRBD2 matches 8 bases. Germline assignment: CDR1 SGHRS and CDR2 YFSETQ. The CDR3 has 15 residues. V lost 2 bases to trimming and J lost 8 bases; unmatched junction nucleotides: 9. CDR3 protein: CASSFSGSPADEQFF. Here the CDR3 DNA reads TGCGCCAGCAGCTTCAGCGGGAGCCCCGCGGATGAGCAGTTCTTC.

The sample holds many counts of this clonotype. The J gene is TRBJ2-3, the V gene TRBV5-4, with a possible D match to TRBD2 (6 bases). Germline-derived CDR1 and CDR2 are SGHNT and YYREEE (reference sequence). V lost 0 bases and J lost 1, with 9 bases in between. This CDR3 is built from 15 residues. The DNA of the CDR3 is TGTGCCAGCAGCTTGGGAACGGGAGGCACAGATACGCAGTATTTT. It translates to CASSLGTGGTDTQYF.

The rearrangement links TRBV5-1 to TRBJ1-2; no clear D gene. The V gene lost 3 bases and the J gene lost 1 base, with 16 bases spanning the gap. From germline, CDR1 is SGHRS and CDR2 YFSETQ. This CDR3 comprises 16 residues. CDR3: CASSSPVGKDNYGYTF. The CDR3, as DNA: TGCGCCAGCAGCTCCCCGGTGGGGAAGGATAACTATGGCTACACCTTC.

The V and J genes are TRBV12-5 and TRBJ2-7; 10 bases fit TRBD2. V lost 2 bases and J lost 1; bases outside the gene matches: 8. The CDR3 has 17 residues. Germline assignment: CDR1 LGHNT and CDR2 FRNRAP. This CDR3 is CASGLIPGTSASYEQYF. The DNA of the CDR3 is TGTGCTAGTGGTTTGATCCCCGGGACTAGCGCGTCCTACGAGCAGTACTTC.

The gene calls are TRBV24-1 and TRBJ2-7; D is ambiguous. Germline V gene data show CDR1 as KGHDR and CDR2 as SFDVKD. V lost 3 bases and J lost 2, with 10 bases in between. There are 14 residues in the CDR3. CDR3 coding DNA: TGTGCCACCAGTGATACGACTGGTACCTACGAGCAGTACTTC. Translated, it gives CATSDTTGTYEQYF.

The rearrangement uses TRBV29-1 and TRBJ1-2, with D perhaps matching TRBD1 (6 bases). The V end was cut by 4 bases, the J end by 6 bases, with 12 bases between. The CDR3 extends over 12 amino acids. The germline CDR1 and CDR2 sequences are SQVTM and ANQGSEA. CDR3 sequence: CSVGPGADGYTF. The CDR3 DNA reads as TGCAGCGTTGGGCCGGGGGCGGATGGCTACACCTTC.

This clonotype was found many times. V and J are TRBV7-9 and TRBJ2-1, with 8 bases aligning to TRBD2. The CDR3 length is 15 residues. V was pared by 1 base and J by 8 bases, with 7 bases of the junction left unmatched. CDR1 and CDR2 (germline): SEHNR, FQNEAQ (reference sequence). Here the CDR3 DNA reads TGTGCCAGCAGCTTAGACAGCGGGAGTAGCGATGAGCAGTTCTTC. This sequence encodes CASSLDSGSSDEQFF.

V and J are TRBV29-1 and TRBJ2-5; D is perhaps TRBD1 (5 bases). CDR3 length equals 13 residues. The V gene's germline CDR1 is SQVTM and CDR2 ANQGSEA. V was trimmed by 4 bases and J by 5 bases, leaving 14 bases between them. For the CDR3, the DNA is TGCAGCGTTGGTGTCAGTGGGGCGGAGACCCAGTACTTC. Amino acids: CSVGVSGAETQYF. Complete variable domain (other parts from reference TRBV29-1 and TRBJ2-5): SAVISQKPSRDICQRGTSLTIQCQVDSQVTMMFWYRQQPGQSLTLIATANQGSEATYESGFVIDKFPISRPNLTFSTLTVSNMSPEDSSIYLCSVGVSGAETQYFGPGTRLLVL.

This clonotype was seen at least ten times. The chain recombines TRBV29-1 with TRBJ2-7, with unresolved D. The CDR3 has 12 residues. V was clipped by 5 bases and J by 0 bases, with 8 bases between them. CDR1 and CDR2 (germline): SQVTM, ANQGSEA. The CDR3 loop is CSVKESSYEQYF. The CDR3 DNA sequence: TGCAGCGTTAAGGAGAGCTCCTACGAGCAGTACTTC.

The V gene is TRBV5-4, the J gene TRBJ2-1, with TRBD2 matching over 8 bases. The germline CDR1 and CDR2 sequences are SGHNT and YYREEE (reference sequence). The trim removed 0 bases at V and 8 bases at J, leaving 13 bases unmatched. The CDR3 sequence is 17 residues long. The CDR3 loop reads CASSLGEKAGALDEQFF. CDR3 coding DNA: TGTGCCAGCAGCTTGGGGGAGAAAGCGGGAGCTTTGGATGAGCAGTTCTTC.

This sequence joins TRBV3-1 and TRBJ2-1; 8 nucleotides agree with TRBD1. The CDR3 length is 15 residues. V trimming: 1 base; J trimming: 8 bases; junction bases outside the gene matches: 7. The germline V gene encodes CDR1 LGHDT and CDR2 YNNKEL (reference sequence). CDR3 in amino acids: CASSQVPGGQDEQFF. The CDR3 nucleotides read TGTGCCAGCAGCCAAGTACCAGGGGGCCAGGATGAGCAGTTCTTC.

The chain is built from TRBV4-2 and TRBJ1-2; D gene uncertain. Germline CDR1 is LGHNA and CDR2 is YNFKEQ. V was trimmed by 0 bases and J by 8 bases, leaving 13 bases between them. The CDR3 is 14 amino acids. The chain's CDR3 is CASSQDPQIGGYTF. The CDR3 DNA reads TGTGCCAGCAGCCAAGATCCCCAGATTGGAGGCTACACCTTC.

This clonotype was counted only a few times. The V and J genes are TRBV19 and TRBJ2-3, with 9 bases aligning to TRBD2. Germline CDR1 reads LNHDA; CDR2 reads SQIVND (reference sequence). The V segment lost 10 bases and the J segment 4 bases; nucleotides outside the gene matches: 9. This CDR3 has 14 residues. CDR3 loop: CATKETSGADTQYF. CDR3 sequence (DNA): TGTGCCACAAAGGAGACTAGCGGTGCAGATACGCAGTATTTT.

This clonotype was counted only a few times. The chain is built from TRBV27 and TRBJ1-3; no definite D call. From germline, CDR1 is MNHEY and CDR2 SMNVEV (reference sequence). Trimming took 2 bases from V and 3 from J, leaving 11 bases between them. This CDR3 spans 15 amino acids. The CDR3 loop is CASSLRGSLGNTIYF. The DNA of the CDR3 is TGTGCCAGCAGTTTACGGGGTTCCCTTGGAAACACCATATATTTT.

The sample holds a few counts of this clonotype. The chain joins TRBV7-3 to TRBJ2-3, with D maybe TRBD2 (5 bases). Between the trimmed V and J ends, which lost 5 bases and 2 bases, there was a span of 11 bases. The CDR3 runs 14 residues. The germline CDR1 and CDR2 sequences are SGHTA and FQGTGA. The CDR3 here is CASSLGLLTDTQYF. The CDR3 region has the DNA TGTGCCAGCAGCCTAGGACTCCTCACAGATACGCAGTATTTT.

This clonotype has just a few counts. This chain connects TRBV6-1 to TRBJ2-7; 8 bases are a match to TRBD1. The CDR3 sequence is 14 residues long. Looked up from germline, CDR1 is MNHNS and CDR2 is SASEGT. V lost 7 bases to trimming and J lost 0 bases; unmatched junction nucleotides: 5. The CDR3 region is CASTRDRSSYEQYF. In DNA form, the CDR3 reads TGTGCCAGCACCCGGGACAGGAGCTCCTACGAGCAGTACTTC.

The V call is TRBV12-3 or TRBV12-4, the J call TRBJ2-7, with a weak D call TRBD1 (5 bases). The CDR3 loop spans 13 amino acids. The V and J ends lost 2 bases and 5 bases respectively, with 10 bases between them. CDR3 sequence reads: CASSLQAGHEQYF. CDR3 nucleotides: TGTGCCAGCAGTTTACAGGCAGGGCACGAGCAGTACTTC.

The gene calls are TRBV7-2 and TRBJ2-1, with D maybe TRBD1 (5 bases). V lost 3 bases and J 0 bases, leaving 12 bases between the germline ends. The germline V gene encodes CDR1 SGHTA and CDR2 FQGNSA. This CDR3 comprises 16 residues. The CDR3 DNA follows: TGTGCCAGCAGCTTCGTGGACACCACCTCCTACAATGAGCAGTTCTTC. Amino acid sequence: CASSFVDTTSYNEQFF.

This clonotype appeared a few times. The V and J genes are TRBV2 and TRBJ2-5; 8 bases agree with TRBD1. The V and J ends lost 5 bases and 4 bases, in that order; junction bases with no gene match: 9. The CDR3 loop spans 15 amino acids. CDR1 and CDR2 (germline): SNHLY, FYNNEI. Written as DNA, the CDR3 is TGTGCCAGCAGTCCCCGGACAGGGACGGCAGAGACCCAGTACTTC. Amino acid sequence: CASSPRTGTAETQYF.

The CDR3 spells CASSLDRGTEAFF. CDR3 DNA: TGTGCCAGCAGCCTGGACAGGGGAACTGAAGCTTTCTTT. This chain links TRBV6-6 with TRBJ1-1, with 9 positions matching TRBD1. The V gene's germline CDR1 is MNHNY and CDR2 SVGAGI (reference sequence). The length of the CDR3 is 13 residues. Trimming at V came to 6 bases and at J to 5 bases, leaving 4 bases not matched to a gene.

The rearrangement joins TRBV7-2 to TRBJ2-3, with D unclear. Trimming took 3 bases from V and 3 from J, leaving 4 bases between them. The V gene's germline CDR1 is SGHTA and CDR2 FQGNSA. The CDR3 is made up of 12 amino acids. The CDR3 region is CASSFMTDTQYF. The CDR3 bases are TGTGCCAGCAGCTTTATGACAGATACGCAGTATTTT.

This chain joins TRBV9 and TRBJ2-7; D not certain. Between the trimmed V and J ends, which lost 0 bases and 6 bases, there was a span of 7 bases. CDR3 length: 12 amino acids. Germline-derived CDR1 and CDR2 are SGDLS and YYNGEE. As DNA, the CDR3 is TGTGCCAGCAGCGTAGGTGGCCCCGAGCAGTACTTC. This gives the protein CASSVGGPEQYF.

The chain joins TRBV7-9 to TRBJ2-7; 7 bases are shared with TRBD1. The CDR3 is 16 residues long. In germline, CDR1 is SEHNR, CDR2 FQNEAQ (reference sequence). V was clipped by 0 bases and J by 3 bases; unmatched bases: 8. This CDR3 is CASSLAPSGTVYEQYF. CDR3 nucleotides: TGTGCCAGCAGCTTAGCCCCCTCCGGGACAGTCTACGAGCAGTACTTC.

This clonotype came up a few times. This chain connects TRBV7-9 to TRBJ1-2; 9 bases align to TRBD1. The ends lost 0 bases at V and 7 bases at J; junction bases unmatched: 6. Germline CDR1 and CDR2: SEHNR and FQNEAQ (reference sequence). The CDR3 sequence is 15 residues long. The CDR3 protein is CASSLAPGQGIGYTF. Here the CDR3 DNA reads TGTGCCAGCAGCTTAGCCCCGGGACAGGGAATTGGCTACACCTTC.

CDR3 loop: CASSMDRANTEAFF. The DNA of the CDR3 is TGTGCCAGCAGCATGGACAGGGCGAACACTGAAGCTTTCTTT. The chain combines TRBV7-9 with TRBJ1-1, with TRBD1 matching over 8 bases. Per germline, CDR1 SEHNR and CDR2 FQNEAQ (reference sequence). The CDR3 has 14 residues. V lost 5 bases, J lost 1 base, and 3 bases stayed unmatched.

V and J are TRBV24-1 and TRBJ2-3; 10 bases match TRBD2. V shed 1 base, J shed 5 bases, and the junction held 8 bases outside the gene matches. The germline gives CDR1 KGHDR, CDR2 SFDVKD. The CDR3 consists of 17 residues. Written as DNA, the CDR3 is TGTGCCACCAGTGATTTCCCAGCGGGGGGGCTCGTAGATACGCAGTATTTT. Amino acids: CATSDFPAGGLVDTQYF.

This clonotype showed up many times. The J gene is TRBJ2-1, the V gene TRBV15; D gene ambiguous. CDR1 and CDR2 from the germline V gene are LNHNV and YYDKDF (reference sequence). V lost 0 bases, J lost 7 bases, and 7 bases lay in between. CDR3 length: 13 amino acids. The CDR3 is CATSRDSENEQFF. In nucleotides, the CDR3 is TGTGCCACCAGCAGAGATTCCGAGAATGAGCAGTTCTTC.

This clonotype came up a few times. The rearrangement uses TRBV4-1 and TRBJ2-7; TRBD2 matches 11 bases. The CDR3 has 16 residues. In germline, CDR1 is MGHRA, CDR2 YSYEKL. The ends lost 2 bases at V and 4 bases at J; junction bases unmatched: 7. Here the CDR3 reads CASSQPLAGGKYEQYF. CDR3 DNA sequence: TGCGCCAGCAGCCAACCTCTAGCGGGAGGAAAGTACGAGCAGTACTTC.

This clonotype was recorded a few times. V and J are TRBV29-1 and TRBJ2-1, with TRBD2 matching over 11 bases. The J segment lost 8 bases and the V segment lost 0 bases, leaving 12 bases of the junction unmatched. Germline values: CDR1 SQVTM, CDR2 ANQGSEA. This CDR3 region has 17 residues. The CDR3 is CSVEDHGPSGRLYEQFF. The CDR3 DNA reads TGCAGCGTTGAAGATCATGGGCCTAGCGGGAGGCTCTATGAGCAGTTCTTC.

The table lists this clonotype with many counts. The chain carries TRBV6-5 and TRBJ1-1; unclear D gene. This CDR3 is built from 12 residues. The ends were cut back, 6 bases at V and 4 bases at J, with 9 bases in the middle. CDR1 MNHEY and CDR2 SVGAGI come from the germline V gene. The CDR3 sequence is CASRGNPTEAFF. CDR3 DNA sequence: TGTGCCAGCAGGGGTAACCCCACTGAAGCTTTCTTT.

The chain is built from TRBV3-1 and TRBJ2-3, with no clear D. This CDR3 has 15 amino acids. V was trimmed by 5 bases and J by 4 bases, leaving 16 bases between them. Germline V lookup: CDR1 LGHDT, CDR2 YNNKEL (reference sequence). In DNA, the CDR3 is TGTGCCAGCAGCTCCCGAGGAGCATTCCCAGATACGCAGTATTTT. Translating it yields CASSSRGAFPDTQYF.

The CDR3 spells CASSPVTDTQYF. DNA of the CDR3: TGTGCCAGCAGTCCCGTCACAGATACGCAGTATTTT. The rearrangement links TRBV2 to TRBJ2-3; D remains unclear. With 5 bases removed from V and 2 bases from J, the gap between germline ends came to 5 bases. Germline values: CDR1 SNHLY, CDR2 FYNNEI. The CDR3 spans 12 residues.